Given below is one T cell receptor (beta chain) in context. The sample comes from a study of T cells in Graves' hyperthyroidism and ophthalmopathy. TCR beta CDR3 region amplification was performed from RNA transcripts. A first-round RT-PCR of the TCR CDR3 used the HTBI primer set. MiXCR, applied by TCRdb to the multiplex PCR reads, yields one record per CDR3 protein. The table includes under 400,000 distinct CDR3 sequences, just under 25% detected once. This CDR3 spans 15 amino acids. V shed 2 bases and J 0 bases; nucleotides not matched to a gene: 1. Germline lookup yields CDR1 DFQATT and CDR2 SNEGSKA (reference sequence).

The V call is TRBV20-1, the J call TRBJ2-7; 13 nucleotides line up with TRBD2. Sequencing was performed on blood. The TCR was taken from a man aged 45 to 65 with Graves' hyperthyroidism. Here the CDR3 reads CSARRTSGSSYEQYF. The CDR3 DNA follows: TGCAGTGCTAGACGGACTAGCGGGAGCTCCTACGAGCAGTACTTC.